This TCR beta chain was sequenced for a study of blood T cell repertoires in COVID-19. At the level of the study: PBMCs, B-cell-depleted T cells, or T cells were the source of the cDNA or gDNA that made up the material.

TCRdb's table, derived via immunoSEQ multiplex PCR, lists solely in-frame clones and lacks some. The sample has fewer than 450,000 clones, approximately 90% seen once. This clone was recorded once. This CDR3 region has 12 residues. Germline lookup yields CDR1 KGHSH and CDR2 LQKENI. V was trimmed by 3 bases and J by 1 base, leaving 3 bases between them. This rearrangement joins TRBV18 to TRBJ2-5, with no clear D. The clonotype was recovered from a woman aged 18 to 35 who had recovered from COVID-19. Sequencing input: PBMCs or T cells enriched from blood (not recorded which). As DNA, the CDR3 is TGTGCCAGCTCACCGCGCCAAGAGACCCAGTACTTC. Translated, it gives CASSPRQETQYF.